This TCR beta chain stems from a study of spatial heterogeneity in lung cancer. Overall study results and limits: More often at tumor resection than at routine follow-up, ubiquitous expanded tumor TCRs were detected in the blood.

The time point: sample taken at primary tumor resection. The authors sequenced whole RNA from tumor, nontumor lung or frozen PBMC without sorting. Every molecule of TCR cDNA had its own unique molecular identifier. TCRdb itself ran the 5' RACE reads through MiXCR, one entry per CDR3 protein. The data show around 60,000 distinct CDR3 sequences, 8.4% seen once. The CDR3 runs 14 residues. CDR1 and CDR2 from the germline V gene are LGHDT and YNNKEL (reference sequence). Trimming removed 4 bases from V and 7 bases from J; junction bases left unmatched: 6. Comment on this clonotype: Its antigen remains unidentified.

The sample consisted of PBMCs, taken at surgery. The sequence was collected from a female donor with early-stage non-small cell lung cancer. V gene TRBV3-1 combines with J gene TRBJ1-4; 7 bases agree with TRBD1. CDR3 sequence reads: CASSLDRDSEKLFF. Here the CDR3 DNA reads TGTGCCAGCAGCCTAGACAGGGATAGTGAAAAACTGTTTTTT.